This TCR delta chain comes out of a study of gamma-delta chains in newborns, infants, children. Study-level information: Polyclonal expansion of innate γδ T cells after birth follows microbial exposure.

This clone was counted between two and nine times. Germline CDR1 reads TSWWSYY; CDR2 reads QGS. The CDR3 has 20 amino acids. V lost 1 base and J lost 0; bases outside the gene matches: 15. TCRdb re-analyzed the reads via CATT. The sample includes over 5,500 delta-chain clones, approximately 10% of them seen just once. The sample consisted of blood. The chain joins TRDV1 to TRDJ1, with 9 bases identical to TRDD3. The clonotype comes from a child who was a newborn, infant or young child, either healthy, febrile or measles-vaccinated (not recorded which). The CDR3, as DNA: TGTGCTCTTGGGGAACGACGCCTTTATGTACTGGGGGAATACACCGATAAACTCATCTTT. It codes for CALGERRLYVLGEYTDKLIF.